The 13 T cell receptor beta chains below come from one sample, sequenced in a study of blood T cell repertoires in COVID-19. Measured with immunoSEQ multiplex PCR; TCRdb has only the in-frame clones, and not every one. The sample lists about 180,000 clones, around four fifths occurring once. Sequencing used peripheral blood. These receptor sequences come from a man aged 70-80 years with active or convalescent COVID-19.

The J gene is TRBJ2-2, the V gene TRBV4-1; no firm D call. The ends were cut back, 1 base at V and 6 bases at J, with 12 bases in the middle. CDR3 size: 15 residues. Germline V gives CDR1 MGHRA, CDR2 YSYEKL. CDR3 sequence (DNA): TGCGCCAGCAGCCAAGTTCAACAGACCCCCGGGGAGCTGTTTTTT. Residues: CASSQVQQTPGELFF.

The chain couples TRBV5-5 to TRBJ2-3, with TRBD2 matching over 11 bases. V lost 2 bases, J lost 4 bases, and 6 bases stayed unmatched. Germline-derived CDR1 and CDR2 are SGHKS and YYEKEE (reference sequence). This CDR3 is built from 16 residues. The chain's CDR3 is CASSFIAGGPADTQYF. CDR3 in DNA: TGTGCCAGCAGCTTCATAGCGGGGGGGCCTGCAGATACGCAGTATTTT.

The chain employs TRBV27 and TRBJ1-5; 9 positions match TRBD1. Trimming removed 6 bases from V and 6 bases from J; junction bases left unmatched: 6. This CDR3 has 14 residues. Germline CDR1 reads MNHEY; CDR2 reads SMNVEV (reference sequence). CDR3 region: CASSPGQGSQPQHF. The CDR3 coding sequence is TGTGCCAGCAGCCCGGGACAGGGTTCTCAGCCCCAGCATTTT.

This chain links TRBV7-8 with TRBJ2-1; 10 nucleotides match TRBD2. This CDR3 has 17 residues. Unmatched junction bases numbered 10, after V lost 3 bases and J lost 5 bases. CDR1 is SGHVS and CDR2 is FQNEAQ in the germline V gene. The CDR3 sequence: CASSFQRGGSQNNEQFF. CDR3 DNA: TGTGCCAGCAGCTTTCAGCGGGGGGGTAGTCAAAACAATGAGCAGTTCTTC.

V and J are TRBV5-1 and TRBJ2-3; D is possibly TRBD2 (5 bases). The CDR3 length is 16 residues. From germline, CDR1 is SGHRS and CDR2 YFSETQ. V was clipped by 2 bases and J by 2 bases, with 15 bases between them. The CDR3 nucleotides read TGCGCCAGCAGCTTAGGGTCCGGGGATCCCACAGATACGCAGTATTTT. This sequence encodes CASSLGSGDPTDTQYF.

This clone came up many times. This rearrangement joins TRBV3-1 (or the pseudogene TRBV3-2) to TRBJ1-6, with D possibly being TRBD1 (5 bases). There are 13 residues in the CDR3. Germline CDR1 reads LGHDT; CDR2 reads YNNKEL (reference sequence). Trimming removed 4 bases from V and 9 bases from J, with 10 bases in between. DNA of the CDR3: TGTGCCAGCAGCCTATCTACAGGTTCACCCCTCCACTTT. Translation: CASSLSTGSPLHF.

The rearrangement uses TRBV4-2 and TRBJ2-1, with a tentative D call TRBD2 (6 bases). The germline V gene has CDR1 LGHNA and CDR2 YNFKEQ. V lost 0 bases, J lost 8 bases, and 14 bases lay in between. This CDR3 contains 15 residues. CDR3 region: CASSQDGTDWDEQFF. CDR3 in DNA: TGTGCCAGCAGCCAAGACGGGACTGATTGGGATGAGCAGTTCTTC.

The V and J genes are TRBV30 and TRBJ1-2; 8 positions agree with TRBD1. The CDR3 contains 14 residues. Germline CDR1 is GTSNPN and CDR2 is SVGIG (reference sequence). After removal of 1 base from V and 1 base from J, the junction contained 2 bases not matched to a gene. The CDR3 loop is CAWSAGGFNYGYTF. The CDR3 DNA follows: TGTGCCTGGAGTGCAGGGGGCTTTAACTATGGCTACACCTTC.

This sequence joins TRBV10-1 and TRBJ2-5; TRBD1 aligns across 7 bases. This CDR3 is built from 15 residues. The germline V gene has CDR1 WNHNN and CDR2 SYGVQD (reference sequence). V dropped 5 bases and J dropped 2; count of bases not matched to a gene: 8. This CDR3 reads CASSTGEGGQETQYF. The CDR3 DNA sequence: TGCGCCAGCAGTACAGGGGAAGGGGGACAAGAGACCCAGTACTTC.

This clone was detected once. The chain carries TRBV30 and TRBJ2-1; D unclear. The CDR3 has 11 residues. V dropped 1 base and J dropped 9 bases, with 7 bases sitting between them. Per the germline V gene, CDR1 is GTSNPN and CDR2 is SVGIG (reference sequence). CDR3 nucleotide sequence: TGTGCCTGGAGTGAAGGCGGTGAGCAGTTCTTC. Its protein product is CAWSEGGEQFF.

V usage is TRBV2 and J usage is TRBJ2-5; 12 bases fit TRBD2. Germline values: CDR1 SNHLY, CDR2 FYNNEI. The CDR3 loop spans 16 amino acids. The V segment lost 4 bases and the J segment 4 bases; nucleotides outside the gene matches: 7. The CDR3 DNA sequence: TGTGCCAGCAGTGTTCTAGCGGGAGGGCCAAGAGAGACCCAGTACTTC. Amino acids: CASSVLAGGPRETQYF.

This chain connects TRBV28 to TRBJ2-3; 8 bases fit TRBD2. This CDR3 spans 15 amino acids. V shed 6 bases and J 1 base; nucleotides not matched to a gene: 6. The germline gives CDR1 MDHEN, CDR2 SYDVKM. The CDR3 DNA sequence: TGTGCCAGCAGCCAGCGGGAGTCGGGCACAGATACGCAGTATTTT. This encodes CASSQRESGTDTQYF. Full variable domain (rest looked up from reference TRBV28 and TRBJ2-3): DVKVTQSSRYLVKRTGEKVFLECVQDMDHENMFWYRQDPGLGLRLIYFSYDVKMKEKGDIPEGYSVSREKKERFSLILESASTNQTSMYLCASSQRESGTDTQYFGPGTRLTVL.

The chain recombines TRBV2 with TRBJ2-3; 10 bases align to TRBD2. CDR1 and CDR2 from the germline V gene are SNHLY and FYNNEI. This CDR3 is built from 15 residues. V lost 7 bases, J lost 2 bases, and 6 bases stayed unmatched. The CDR3, as DNA: TGTGCCAGCACCAGGACTAGCGGTTACACAGATACGCAGTATTTT. The encoded protein is CASTRTSGYTDTQYF.